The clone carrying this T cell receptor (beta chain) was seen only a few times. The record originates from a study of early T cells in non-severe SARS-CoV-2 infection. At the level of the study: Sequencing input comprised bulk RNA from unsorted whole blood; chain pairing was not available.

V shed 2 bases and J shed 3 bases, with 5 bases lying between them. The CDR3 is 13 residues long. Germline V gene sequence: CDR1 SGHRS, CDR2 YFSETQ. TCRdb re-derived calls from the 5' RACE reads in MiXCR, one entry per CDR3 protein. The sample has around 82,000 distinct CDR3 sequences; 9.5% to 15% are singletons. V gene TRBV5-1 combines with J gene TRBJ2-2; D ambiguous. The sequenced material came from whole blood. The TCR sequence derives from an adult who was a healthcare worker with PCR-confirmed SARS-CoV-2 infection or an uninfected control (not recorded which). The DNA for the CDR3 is TGCGCCAGCAGCTTTCTAGACACCGGGGAGCTGTTTTTT. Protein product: CASSFLDTGELFF.